This TCR beta chain is drawn from a study of blood T cell repertoires in COVID-19. Authors' processing steps: Reference gene primer amplification in the assay estimated nucleated cell counts. Generated by immunoSEQ multiplex PCR, the TCRdb table keeps only in-frame clones and is missing some. The D gene and trimming were derived from the DNA, and the V and J assignments and clone size from that table. The sample holds about 92,000 clones, more than 80% seen once. Germline CDR1 and CDR2: SGHAT and FQNNGV. This CDR3 comprises 19 residues. V shed 2 bases, J shed 3 bases, and the junction held 12 bases outside the gene matches.

The V and J genes are TRBV11-2 and TRBJ2-2; TRBD2 matches at 10 bases. This clonotype was obtained from a woman aged 70-85 years with acute or convalescent COVID-19. The sequenced material came from peripheral blood. The CDR3 sequence: CASSLMSSSGRWDTGELFF. The CDR3 DNA sequence: TGTGCCAGCAGCTTAATGTCCAGTAGCGGGAGGTGGGACACCGGGGAGCTGTTTTTT.